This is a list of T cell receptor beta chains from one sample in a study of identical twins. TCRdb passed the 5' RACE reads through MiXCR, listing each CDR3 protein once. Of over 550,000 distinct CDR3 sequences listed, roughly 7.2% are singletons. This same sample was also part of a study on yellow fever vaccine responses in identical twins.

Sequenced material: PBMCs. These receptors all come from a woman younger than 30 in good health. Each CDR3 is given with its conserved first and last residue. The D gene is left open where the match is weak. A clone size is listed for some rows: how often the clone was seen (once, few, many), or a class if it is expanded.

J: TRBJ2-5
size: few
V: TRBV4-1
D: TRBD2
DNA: TGCGCCAGCAGCCAACCCCGTGGCTCGGCTAGCGGGAGTCAAGAGACCCAGTACTTC
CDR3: CASSQPRGSASGSQETQYF

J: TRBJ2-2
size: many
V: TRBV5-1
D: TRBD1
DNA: TGCGCCAGCAGTTCCCTGGGACAGCTGAACACCGGGGAGCTGTTTTTT
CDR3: CASSSLGQLNTGELFF

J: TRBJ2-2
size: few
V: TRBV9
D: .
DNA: TGTGCCAGCAGCGTAGAACCAGGGGTCACCGGGGAGCTGTTTTTT
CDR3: CASSVEPGVTGELFF

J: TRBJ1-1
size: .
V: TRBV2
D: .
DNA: TGTGCCAGCAGTGAAGCCGGAACTATACGGAACACTGAAGCTTTCTTT
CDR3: CASSEAGTIRNTEAFF

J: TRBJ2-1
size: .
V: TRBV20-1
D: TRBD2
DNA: TGCAGTGCTCTTAGCGGGGCCACTTACAATGAGCAGTTCTTC
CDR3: CSALSGATYNEQFF

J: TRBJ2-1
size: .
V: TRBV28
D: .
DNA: TGTGCCAGCAGTCCGGAACATGAGCAGTTCTTC
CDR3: CASSPEHEQFF

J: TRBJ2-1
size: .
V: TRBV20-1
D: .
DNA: TGCAGTGCCGGAGACAACGACAATGAGCAGTTCTTC
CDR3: CSAGDNDNEQFF

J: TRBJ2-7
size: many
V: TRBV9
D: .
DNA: TGTGCCAGCAGCCCCGGAGGAGTCCCATACGAGCAGTACTTC
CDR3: CASSPGGVPYEQYF

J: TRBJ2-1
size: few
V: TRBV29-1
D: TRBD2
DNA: TGCAGCGTAGACGGGGGAGGGCCTAGAGAGCAGTTCTTC
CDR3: CSVDGGGPREQFF

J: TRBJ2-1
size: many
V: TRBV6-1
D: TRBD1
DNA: TGTGCCAGCAGTATGGGACAGAGAACCAACAATGAGCAGTTCTTC
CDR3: CASSMGQRTNNEQFF

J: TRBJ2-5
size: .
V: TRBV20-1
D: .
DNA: TGCAGTGCCGTCGGGGGCAGGGGGATGGAAGAGACCCAGTACTTC
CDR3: CSAVGGRGMEETQYF

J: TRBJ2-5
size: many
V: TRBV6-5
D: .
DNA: TGTGCCAGCAGTTACGGGCAGGCGAGTCTAGAGACCCAGTACTTC
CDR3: CASSYGQASLETQYF

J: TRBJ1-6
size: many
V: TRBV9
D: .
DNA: TGTGCCAGCAGCGTAGGACCGGCAGGGGATAATTCACCCCTCCACTTT
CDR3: CASSVGPAGDNSPLHF

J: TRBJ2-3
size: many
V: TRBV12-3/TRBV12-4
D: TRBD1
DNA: TGTGCCAGCAGTCGACAGGGAGATAACACAGATACGCAGTATTTT
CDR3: CASSRQGDNTDTQYF

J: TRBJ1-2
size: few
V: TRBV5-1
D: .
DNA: TGCGCCAGCAGCTTGGCCGGGGGAGGGTCTAACTATGGCTACACCTTC
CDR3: CASSLAGGGSNYGYTF

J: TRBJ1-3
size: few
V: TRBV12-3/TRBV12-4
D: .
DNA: TGTGCCAGCAGTTTTGTAATAGGGGGTGGAAACACCATATATTTT
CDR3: CASSFVIGGGNTIYF

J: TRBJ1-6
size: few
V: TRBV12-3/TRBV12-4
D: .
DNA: TGTGCCAGCAGTTTCGGAGGGAACAATTCACCCCTCCACTTT
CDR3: CASSFGGNNSPLHF

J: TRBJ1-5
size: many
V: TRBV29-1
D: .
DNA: TGCAGCGTTGGAGGGAGCAATCAGCCCCAGCATTTT
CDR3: CSVGGSNQPQHF

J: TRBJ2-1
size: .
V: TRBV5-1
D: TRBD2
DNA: TGCGCCAGCCAAACTAGCGGGAGCTCCTACAATGAGCAGTTCTTC
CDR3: CASQTSGSSYNEQFF

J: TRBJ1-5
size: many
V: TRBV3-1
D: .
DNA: TGTGCCAGCAGCCAAGATACGGGAAATCAGCCCCAGCATTTT
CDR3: CASSQDTGNQPQHF

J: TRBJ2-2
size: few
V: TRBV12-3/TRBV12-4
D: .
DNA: TGTGCCAGCAGTTTGGAGGGGGGGGATAGCGGGGAGCTGTTTTTT
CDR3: CASSLEGGDSGELFF

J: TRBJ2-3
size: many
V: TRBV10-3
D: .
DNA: TGTGCCATCGGGCCCCCAGAGGATACGCAGTATTTT
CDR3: CAIGPPEDTQYF

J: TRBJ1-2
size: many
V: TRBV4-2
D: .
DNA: TGTGCCAGCAGCCAAGAGTGGGAGGCCTATGGCTACACCTTC
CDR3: CASSQEWEAYGYTF

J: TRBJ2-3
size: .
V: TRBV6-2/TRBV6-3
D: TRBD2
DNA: TGTGCCAGCAGGACTAGCGGGAACGCAGATACGCAGTATTTT
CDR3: CASRTSGNADTQYF

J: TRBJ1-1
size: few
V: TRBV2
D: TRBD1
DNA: TGTGCCAGCAGTGGTAGACAGGGGGCTCTGAAAGCTTTCTTT
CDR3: CASSGRQGALKAFF

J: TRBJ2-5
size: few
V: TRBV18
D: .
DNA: TGTGCCAGCTCACAGGGGCGGGAAGAGACCCAGTACTTC
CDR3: CASSQGREETQYF

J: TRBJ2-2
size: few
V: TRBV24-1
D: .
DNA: TGTGCCACCTCTCCTGGATTTCTTAACACCGGGGAGCTGTTTTTT
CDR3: CATSPGFLNTGELFF

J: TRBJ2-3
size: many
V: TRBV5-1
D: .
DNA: TGCGCCAGCAGTACAGGTAGCACAGATACGCAGTATTTT
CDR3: CASSTGSTDTQYF

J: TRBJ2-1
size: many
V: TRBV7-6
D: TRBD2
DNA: TGTGCCAGCAGCAGAACCCCTAGCGGGGGGGCTGAGCAGTTCTTC
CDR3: CASSRTPSGGAEQFF

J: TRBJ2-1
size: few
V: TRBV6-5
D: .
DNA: TGTGCCAGCAGTTACCGTCTACAGGGGGGGAATGAGCAGTTCTTC
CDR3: CASSYRLQGGNEQFF

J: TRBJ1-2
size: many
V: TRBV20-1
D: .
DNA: TGCAGTGCGCCCATGGGGGGGAACTATGGCTACACCTTC
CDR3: CSAPMGGNYGYTF

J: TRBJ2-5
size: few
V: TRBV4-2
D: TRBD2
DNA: TGTGCCAGCAGCCAAGTGTTAGGACTAGCGGGTGAAAAGTACCAAGAGACCCAGTACTTC
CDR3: CASSQVLGLAGEKYQETQYF

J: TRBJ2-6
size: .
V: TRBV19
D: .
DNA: TGTGCCAGTAGTACTGTGGGGGCCAACGTCCTGACTTTC
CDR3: CASSTVGANVLTF

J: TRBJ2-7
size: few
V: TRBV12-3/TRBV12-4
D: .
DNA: TGTGCCAGCAGTTTTGGGGGCATGAACCCCTACGAGCAGTACTTC
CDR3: CASSFGGMNPYEQYF

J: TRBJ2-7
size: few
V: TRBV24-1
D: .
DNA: TGTGCCACCAGTGATTTTGGGCGGGTCCCCACCTACGAGCAGTACTTC
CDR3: CATSDFGRVPTYEQYF

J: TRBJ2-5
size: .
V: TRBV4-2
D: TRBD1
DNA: TGTGCCAGCAGCCAAAACACAGGGGTCGAGGAGACCCAGTACTTC
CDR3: CASSQNTGVEETQYF

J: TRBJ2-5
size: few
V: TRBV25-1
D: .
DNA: TGTGCCAGCAGTGAATACCGCCAGTACCAAGAGACCCAGTACTTC
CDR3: CASSEYRQYQETQYF

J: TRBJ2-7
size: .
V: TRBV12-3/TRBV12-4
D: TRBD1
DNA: TGTGCCAGCAGGAACAGGGGGCCCTACGAGCAGTACTTC
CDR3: CASRNRGPYEQYF

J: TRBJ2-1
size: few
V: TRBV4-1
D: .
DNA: TGCGCCAGCCGCCTTTATGGGGACAATGAGCAGTTCTTC
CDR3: CASRLYGDNEQFF

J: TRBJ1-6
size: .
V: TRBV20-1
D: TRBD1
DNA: TGCAGTGCTTATCCGGGACAGGGCGGGAATTCACCCCTCCACTTT
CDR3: CSAYPGQGGNSPLHF

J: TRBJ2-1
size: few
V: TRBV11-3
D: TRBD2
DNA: TGTGCCAGCAGCGAAGCGGGAGGTTTTGAGCAGTTCTTC
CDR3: CASSEAGGFEQFF

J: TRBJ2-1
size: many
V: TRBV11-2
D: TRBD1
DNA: TGTGCCAGCAGCGACTCTGGGAAAGGGGGCTGGAGGTACAATGAGCAGTTCTTC
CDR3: CASSDSGKGGWRYNEQFF

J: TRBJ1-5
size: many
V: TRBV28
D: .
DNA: TGTGCCAGCAGCCACTTCAATGAGAATCAGCCCCAGCATTTT
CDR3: CASSHFNENQPQHF

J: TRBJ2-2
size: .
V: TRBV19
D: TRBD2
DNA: TGTGCCACGTCCCGTAGCGGGAGGGCCCCGAGCACCGGGGAGCTGTTTTTT
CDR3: CATSRSGRAPSTGELFF

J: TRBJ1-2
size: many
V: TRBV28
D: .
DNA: TGTGCCAGCACCGAGACTGTTAACTATGGCTACACCTTC
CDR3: CASTETVNYGYTF

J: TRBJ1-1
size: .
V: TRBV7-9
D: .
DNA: TGTGCCAGCAGCACCAACCCACCTACTGAAGCTTTCTTT
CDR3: CASSTNPPTEAFF

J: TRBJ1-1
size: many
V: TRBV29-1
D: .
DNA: TGCAGCGGAGGTATGGGGGTCGGGTCCACTGAAGCTTTCTTT
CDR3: CSGGMGVGSTEAFF

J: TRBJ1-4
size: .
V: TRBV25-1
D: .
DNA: TGTGCCAGCAGTGAATCCAGGGGTAATGAAAAACTGTTTTTT
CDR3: CASSESRGNEKLFF

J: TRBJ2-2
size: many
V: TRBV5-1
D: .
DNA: TGCGCCAGCAGCTTGTATGGGAGCCAGAACACCGGGGAGCTGTTTTTT
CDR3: CASSLYGSQNTGELFF

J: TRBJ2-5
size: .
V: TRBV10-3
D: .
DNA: TGTGCCATCAATGGACACGCCCAAGAGACCCAGTACTTC
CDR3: CAINGHAQETQYF

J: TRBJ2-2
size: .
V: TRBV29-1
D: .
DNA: TGCAGCCCGCAGACAGGCCCTTTCCTGAAGAACGCGAACACCGGGGAGCTGTTTTTT
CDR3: CSPQTGPFLKNANTGELFF

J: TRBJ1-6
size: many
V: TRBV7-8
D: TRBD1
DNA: TGTGCCAGCAGCTTCACCCGGGACAGGGTTAATTCACCCCTCCACTTT
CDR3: CASSFTRDRVNSPLHF

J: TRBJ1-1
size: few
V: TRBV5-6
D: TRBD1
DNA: TGTGCCAGCAGCAGACAGGGGGTCACTGAAGCTTTCTTT
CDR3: CASSRQGVTEAFF